One sample yielded the 28 T cell receptor beta chains listed below, sequenced in a study of CD8 T cells in Susac syndrome. RNA, at roughly 0.5 to 1 ug, was reverse transcribed with random hexamers. TCRdb ran MiXCR on the immunoSEQ multiplex PCR reads and lists one entry per CDR3 protein. The table includes 90,000 to 150,000 distinct CDR3 sequences, under 95% detected once. Sequenced: CD8+ T cells from PBMCs. The receptors shown here come from a human donor in good health.

The chain combines TRBV18 with TRBJ2-7, with D unclear. The CDR3 totals 13 residues. V was trimmed by 5 bases and J by 7 bases, leaving 15 bases between them. Germline CDR1 reads KGHSH; CDR2 reads LQKENI. CDR3 residues: CASSVGQNAEQYF. The CDR3 bases are TGTGCCAGCTCAGTAGGTCAGAACGCGGAGCAGTACTTC.

The chain carries TRBV29-1 and TRBJ2-1; 13 bases fit TRBD2. Per germline, CDR1 SQVTM and CDR2 ANQGSEA. The CDR3 has 14 amino acids. The J segment lost 12 bases and the V segment lost 1 base, leaving 6 bases of the junction unmatched. In nucleotides, the CDR3 is TGCAGCGTTGAAGCCGGACTAGCGGGAGCAGGGCAGTTCTTC. Residues: CSVEAGLAGAGQFF.

CDR3 in amino acids: CASSDWTHHGYTF. The CDR3 nucleotides are TGTGCCAGCAGTGACTGGACACACCATGGCTACACCTTC. V usage is TRBV25-1 and J usage is TRBJ1-2; TRBD1 might be the D (5 bases). CDR3 length equals 13 residues. V lost 3 bases, J lost 6 bases, and 11 bases lay in between. Germline values: CDR1 MGHDK, CDR2 SYGVNS.

This chain links TRBV20-1 with TRBJ1-2; 9 bases are shared with TRBD1. Trimming removed 3 bases from V and 6 bases from J; junction bases left unmatched: 8. The CDR3 is 14 residues long. The germline CDR1 and CDR2 sequences are DFQATT and SNEGSKA (reference sequence). This CDR3 reads CSASVSGTGHGYTF. Written as DNA, the CDR3 is TGCAGTGCTAGCGTCTCCGGGACAGGGCATGGCTACACCTTC.

The rearrangement joins TRBV20-1 to TRBJ1-2; D might be TRBD1 (5 bases). Germline CDR1 and CDR2: DFQATT and SNEGSKA (reference sequence). CDR3 length: 13 residues. V was trimmed by 6 bases and J by 0 bases, leaving 11 bases between them. DNA of the CDR3: TGCAGTGCAAAAACGGACACTAACTATGGCTACACCTTC. Amino acid sequence: CSAKTDTNYGYTF.

The chain combines TRBV5-1 with TRBJ2-3; TRBD2 agrees at 15 bases. V dropped 3 bases and J dropped 1; count of bases not matched to a gene: 3. Germline assignment: CDR1 SGHRS and CDR2 YFSETQ. The CDR3 has 17 residues. The CDR3 protein is CASSSRTSGGGTDTQYF. CDR3 coding DNA: TGCGCCAGCAGCTCGAGGACTAGCGGGGGGGGCACAGATACGCAGTATTTT. Based on the CDR3 plus reference TRBV5-1 and TRBJ2-3, the full variable domain is KAGVTQTPRYLIKTRGQQVTLSCSPISGHRSVSWYQQTPGQGLQFLFEYFSETQRNKGNFPGRFSGRQFSNSRSEMNVSTLELGDSALYLCASSSRTSGGGTDTQYFGPGTRLTVL.

The chain is built from TRBV20-1 and TRBJ2-7; no firm D call. V lost 5 bases, J lost 2 bases, and 10 bases lay in between. CDR3 length: 12 amino acids. The V gene's germline CDR1 is DFQATT and CDR2 SNEGSKA (reference sequence). The CDR3 bases are TGCAGTGCTCTTAGATCGACCTACGAGCAGTACTTC. Encoded protein: CSALRSTYEQYF.

The chain links TRBV7-9 to TRBJ1-1; the D gene is possibly TRBD1 (6 bases). The CDR3 has 14 residues. Trimming took 5 bases from V and 7 from J, leaving 17 bases between them. The germline gives CDR1 SEHNR, CDR2 FQNEAQ (reference sequence). The CDR3 DNA sequence: TGTGCCAGCAGCCCCGGGCGGGGGGCCGATGAAGCTTTCTTT. Its translation is CASSPGRGADEAFF.

The rearrangement joins TRBV14 to TRBJ2-7, with 10 bases matching TRBD1. The CDR3 is 15 residues long. V dropped 5 bases and J dropped 4; count of bases not matched to a gene: 8. Germline loops: CDR1 SGHDN, CDR2 FVKESK. CDR3 bases: TGTGCCAGCAGCACCCGACAGGGGGCGGGTTACGAGCAGTACTTC. Protein product: CASSTRQGAGYEQYF.

The V call is TRBV29-1, the J call TRBJ2-5, with 7 bases that match TRBD2. The CDR3 covers 12 residues. Germline CDR1 SQVTM, CDR2 ANQGSEA. CDR3 nucleotide sequence: TGCAGTGGGGGGGGAGGGCAAGAGACCCAGTACTTC. It encodes CSGGGGQETQYF.

The rearrangement links TRBV3-1 to TRBJ2-6; D is ambiguous. The CDR3 contains 15 residues. From germline, CDR1 is LGHDT and CDR2 YNNKEL (reference sequence). V lost 2 bases, J lost 0 bases, and 5 bases lay in between. This CDR3 reads CASSQSHSGANVLTF. CDR3 in DNA: TGTGCCAGCAGCCAAAGTCACTCTGGGGCCAACGTCCTGACTTTC.

This chain links TRBV19 with TRBJ1-4; D unclear. CDR1 is LNHDA, CDR2 SQIVND, per germline (reference sequence). The CDR3 has 17 residues. Trimming pared 7 bases from V and 3 bases from J, leaving 21 bases between. Written as DNA, the CDR3 is TGTGCCAGTATGCCATATCGACCGCTGGCTTCTAATGAAAAACTGTTTTTT. Amino acids: CASMPYRPLASNEKLFF. Variable domain in full (rest from reference TRBV19 and TRBJ1-4): DGGITQSPKYLFRKEGQNVTLSCEQNLNHDAMYWYRQDPGQGLRLIYYSQIVNDFQKGDIAEGYSVSREKKESFPLTVTSAQKNPTAFYLCASMPYRPLASNEKLFFGSGTQLSVL.

This clonotype was seen once. This chain links TRBV5-1 with TRBJ2-6, with D possibly matching TRBD2 (5 bases). The CDR3 contains 18 residues. Trimming shortened V by 2 bases and J by 2 bases, and 17 bases separated the two germline ends. Germline CDR1 reads SGHRS; CDR2 reads YFSETQ. The CDR3 reads CASSFTARVRAGANVLTF. The CDR3 DNA reads TGCGCCAGCAGCTTCACGGCCAGAGTGAGGGCTGGGGCCAACGTCCTGACTTTC.

J is TRBJ1-2 and V is TRBV29-1; unclear D gene. The CDR3 covers 10 residues. V was shortened by 4 bases and J by 8 bases, with 8 bases between the two germline ends. CDR1 and CDR2 (germline): SQVTM, ANQGSEA. DNA for the CDR3: TGCAGCGTTGGAGTGCAAGGCTACACCTTC. Translated, it gives CSVGVQGYTF.

This chain joins TRBV2 and TRBJ2-2, with D possibly matching TRBD1 (5 bases). V dropped 6 bases and J dropped 3 bases, with 8 bases sitting between them. Per the germline V gene, CDR1 is SNHLY and CDR2 is FYNNEI. The CDR3 length is 13 residues. The CDR3 loop is CASSTGYTGELFF. The CDR3, as DNA: TGTGCCAGCAGCACAGGATACACCGGGGAGCTGTTTTTT.

CDR3 sequence (DNA): TGTGCCAGCAGTCGAGTGGGACCCACGGATACGCAGTATTTT. It codes for CASSRVGPTDTQYF. The chain links TRBV6-5 to TRBJ2-3; possibly TRBD1 or TRBD2 for D (5 bases each). Germline values: CDR1 MNHEY, CDR2 SVGAGI. The CDR3 contains 14 residues. V shed 5 bases and J shed 6 bases, with 15 bases lying between them.

V and J are TRBV6-2 or TRBV6-3 and TRBJ2-7; D might be TRBD1 (6 bases). The CDR3 contains 15 residues. Trimming took 2 bases from V and 3 from J, leaving 14 bases between them. Germline CDR1 MNHEY, CDR2 SVGEGT. DNA of the CDR3: TGTGCCAGCAGTTACGACGGACAGAGATTCTACGAGCAGTACTTC. Its protein is CASSYDGQRFYEQYF.

The gene calls are TRBV5-1 and TRBJ2-5; 9 bases fit TRBD1. The CDR3 spans 15 residues. The ends lost 2 bases at V and 5 bases at J; junction bases unmatched: 7. The germline gives CDR1 SGHRS, CDR2 YFSETQ. CDR3 DNA sequence: TGCGCCAGCAGCTTAGAGGGACAGGGAACCGAGACCCAGTACTTC. Protein: CASSLEGQGTETQYF.

The chain has TRBV6-2 or TRBV6-3 and TRBJ1-1, with 7 bases lining up with TRBD1. V dropped 7 bases and J dropped 3; count of bases not matched to a gene: 8. The germline V gene has CDR1 MNHEY and CDR2 SVGEGT. The CDR3 consists of 14 residues. DNA of the CDR3: TGTGCCAGCACCGAAGGGACAGTGGACACTGAAGCTTTCTTT. Amino acid sequence: CASTEGTVDTEAFF.

This sequence joins TRBV27 and TRBJ2-7, with 11 positions matching TRBD1. J gave up 3 bases and V 5 bases, and 6 bases lay outside the gene matches. CDR3 length: 15 amino acids. The germline gives CDR1 MNHEY, CDR2 SMNVEV (reference sequence). The CDR3 here is CASSPTGQGVYEQYF. CDR3 DNA: TGTGCCAGCAGTCCTACGGGACAGGGGGTCTACGAGCAGTACTTC.

Here the CDR3 DNA reads TGCAGTGCGAATGGTGGGACCTACAATGAGCAGTTCTTC. It codes for CSANGGTYNEQFF. The J gene is TRBJ2-1, the V gene TRBV20-1; D unclear. CDR1 is DFQATT and CDR2 is SNEGSKA in the germline V gene (reference sequence). CDR3 length equals 13 residues. V was shortened by 6 bases and J by 2 bases, with 11 bases between the two germline ends.

This chain uses TRBV6-5 with TRBJ1-1, with D hard to call. This CDR3 has 11 amino acids. CDR1 MNHEY and CDR2 SVGAGI come from the germline V gene. The ends were cut back, 6 bases at V and 0 bases at J, with 2 bases in the middle. The CDR3 sequence: CASRVNTEAFF. Here the CDR3 DNA reads TGTGCCAGCAGGGTGAACACTGAAGCTTTCTTT.

V usage is TRBV19 and J usage is TRBJ2-7; no clear D. The germline V and J ends were trimmed by 4 bases and 2 bases, with 9 bases remaining between them. This CDR3 has 13 residues. Germline assignment: CDR1 LNHDA and CDR2 SQIVND (reference sequence). CDR3 DNA: TGTGCCAGTAGTAAGGCCTTTACCTACGAGCAGTACTTC. This translates into CASSKAFTYEQYF. Full variable domain (rest looked up from reference TRBV19 and TRBJ2-7): DGGITQSPKYLFRKEGQNVTLSCEQNLNHDAMYWYRQDPGQGLRLIYYSQIVNDFQKGDIAEGYSVSREKKESFPLTVTSAQKNPTAFYLCASSKAFTYEQYFGPGTRLTVT.

The chain is built from TRBV11-2 and TRBJ2-1; 10 nucleotides align to TRBD2. Looked up from germline, CDR1 is SGHAT and CDR2 is FQNNGV. There are 18 residues in the CDR3. Trimming removed 3 bases from V and 0 bases from J; junction bases left unmatched: 8. The chain's CDR3 is CASSLGSGGLSSYNEQFF. The CDR3, as DNA: TGTGCCAGCAGCTTGGGTAGCGGGGGGCTAAGCTCCTACAATGAGCAGTTCTTC. Supplemented by reference TRBV11-2 and TRBJ2-1, the full variable domain reads EAGVAQSPRYKIIEKRQSVAFWCNPISGHATLYWYQQILGQGPKLLIQFQNNGVVDDSQLPKDRFSAERLKGVDSTLKIQPAKLEDSAVYLCASSLGSGGLSSYNEQFFGPGTRLTVL.

The chain employs TRBV12-3 or TRBV12-4 and TRBJ1-5; weak D call: TRBD1 (5 bases). The CDR3 runs to 12 residues. V lost 10 bases, J lost 9 bases, and 16 bases lay in between. CDR3 amino acids: CATNRGAGPQHF. DNA for the CDR3: TGTGCCACCAATAGGGGTGCCGGGCCCCAGCATTTT.

The rearrangement links TRBV10-3 to TRBJ1-2; D is perhaps TRBD1 (6 bases). CDR1 and CDR2 (germline): ENHRY, SYGVKD. The CDR3 covers 14 residues. V lost 1 base to trimming and J lost 7 bases, with 13 bases between them. The CDR3 nucleotides read TGTGCCATCAGTGAGTGGGGGGGCGAGGCTGGCTACACCTTC. This translates into CAISEWGGEAGYTF.

The sample holds one count of this clonotype. This chain connects TRBV4-3 to TRBJ1-1; 7 positions match TRBD1. Germline V CDR1 and CDR2: LGHNA, YSLEER. The CDR3 has 16 residues. With V trimmed by 0 bases and J by 5 bases, 9 bases remained unmatched. The CDR3 region is CASSQDSIRGETEAFF. The DNA of the CDR3 is TGCGCCAGCAGCCAAGATAGTATCAGGGGGGAGACTGAAGCTTTCTTT.

This chain connects TRBV9 to TRBJ1-1; tentative D call: TRBD1 (5 bases). CDR3 length equals 17 residues. V lost 0 bases, J lost 4 bases, and 19 bases lay in between. Germline V gene lookup returns CDR1 SGDLS and CDR2 YYNGEE. Here the CDR3 reads CASSVGGNWGRATEAFF. The CDR3 DNA sequence: TGTGCCAGCAGCGTAGGAGGCAACTGGGGCAGGGCCACTGAAGCTTTCTTT.